A selection of T cell receptor beta chains follows, all from one sample in a study of cytomegalovirus exposure and HLA in healthy donors. The method was immunoSEQ multiplex PCR; TCRdb's version includes in-frame clones alone and lacks a portion of them. Of tens of thousands of clones listed, around 75% are singletons. Sequencing was carried out using PBMCs. These receptors were taken from a man in his forties in good health and CMV-seronegative. Each CDR3 is given with its conserved first and last residue. A D gene is named only where the DNA matches it firmly. Clone size, where shown, is once, few, many, or a class for clones that have expanded.

j_call clone_size d_call cdr3_length v_call cdr3_aa cdr3_nt
TRBJ1-1 NA NA 13 TRBV10-3 CAASSGVNTEAFF TGTGCCGCCTCGTCCGGGGTGAACACTGAAGCTTTCTTT
TRBJ1-6 NA TRBD1 13 TRBV10-2 CASRAGGGSPLHF TGCGCCAGCAGAGCAGGGGGAGGTTCACCCCTCCACTTT
TRBJ1-1 NA NA 14 TRBV5-1 CASSFGQSNTEAFF TGCGCCAGCAGCTTCGGACAGAGTAACACTGAAGCTTTCTTT
TRBJ1-6 NA TRBD1 15 TRBV5-1 CASSLGQGARSPLHF TGCGCCAGCAGCTTGGGACAGGGGGCGCGTTCACCCCTCCACTTT
TRBJ2-1 once TRBD1 15 TRBV28 CASSEGTGGLNEQFF TGTGCCAGCAGCGAAGGGACAGGGGGCCTAAATGAGCAGTTCTTC
TRBJ2-1 NA TRBD1 13 TRBV19 CASSRDRAREQFF TGTGCCAGTAGCCGGGACAGGGCTAGGGAGCAGTTCTTC
TRBJ1-1 NA NA 15 TRBV28 CASTLPGLLNTEAFF TGTGCCAGCACCCTACCGGGACTCTTGAACACTGAAGCTTTCTTT
TRBJ1-4 NA TRBD1 15 TRBV5-4 CASSPQGAYNEKLFF TGTGCCAGCAGTCCACAGGGGGCGTATAATGAAAAACTGTTTTTT
TRBJ1-3 once NA 16 TRBV27 CASSLGGWESGNTIYF TGTGCCAGCAGTTTGGGGGGGTGGGAGTCTGGAAACACCATATATTTT
TRBJ1-2 NA NA 14 TRBV7-9 CASSPAATGYGYTF TGTGCCAGCAGCCCGGCCGCTACGGGCTATGGCTACACCTTC
TRBJ2-7 NA NA 14 TRBV13 CASSLGRQAYEQYF TGTGCCAGCAGCTTAGGCCGGCAGGCCTACGAGCAGTACTTC
TRBJ2-4 NA TRBD2 12 TRBV30 CAGEAGANIQYF TGTGCAGGGGAAGCGGGAGCAAACATTCAGTACTTC
TRBJ1-2 NA TRBD1 14 TRBV6-5 CASSDRAVGYGYTF TGTGCCAGCAGCGACAGGGCGGTTGGCTATGGCTACACCTTC
TRBJ2-1 NA NA 11 TRBV5-8 CASSLQTEQFF TGTGCCAGCAGCTTGCAAACAGAGCAGTTCTTC
TRBJ1-2 NA NA 16 TRBV5-6 CASSFFESIPHYGYTF TGTGCCAGCAGCTTTTTTGAGTCGATTCCTCACTATGGCTACACCTTC
TRBJ1-3 NA NA 14 TRBV13 CASSLEGSQNTIYF TGTGCCAGCAGCTTAGAAGGGAGTCAGAACACCATATATTTT
TRBJ1-2 NA NA 14 TRBV5-8 CASSSGSLLPGYTF TGTGCCAGCAGCTCCGGTTCCTTACTTCCAGGCTACACCTTC